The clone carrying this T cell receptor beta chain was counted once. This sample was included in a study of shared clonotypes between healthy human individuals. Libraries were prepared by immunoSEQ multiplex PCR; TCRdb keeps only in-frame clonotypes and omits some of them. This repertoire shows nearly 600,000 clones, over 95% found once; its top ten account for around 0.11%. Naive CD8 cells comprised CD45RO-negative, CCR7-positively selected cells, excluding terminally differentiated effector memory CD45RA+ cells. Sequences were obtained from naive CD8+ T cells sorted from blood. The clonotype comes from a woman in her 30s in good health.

The DNA for the CDR3 is TGTGCCAGTAGTATACGGACAGATAGCAATCAGCCCCAGCATTTT. Residues: CASSIRTDSNQPQHF. V and J are TRBV19 and TRBJ1-5; possibly TRBD1 for D (6 bases). CDR1 is LNHDA and CDR2 is SQIVND in the germline V gene (reference sequence). The V end lost 2 bases, the J end lost 0 bases, and 8 bases lay between the germline ends. The CDR3 is made up of 15 amino acids.